The 31 T cell receptor beta chains in this list originate from one sample, sequenced in a study of shared clonotypes between healthy human individuals. Sequenced by immunoSEQ multiplex PCR; TCRdb stores in-frame clones only, minus some. The table shows about 510,000 clones, with 95% to 97% occurring only once. Source material: naive CD4+ T cells sorted from blood. The sample's subset: CD45RA+ positively selected. All receptors come from a woman in her twenties or thirties in good health.

V gene TRBV7-9 combines with J gene TRBJ2-3; TRBD2 agrees at 8 bases. Germline V lookup: CDR1 SEHNR, CDR2 FQNEAQ (reference sequence). The CDR3 is 16 amino acids. The trim removed 4 bases at V and 3 bases at J, leaving 9 bases unmatched. CDR3 bases: TGTGCCAGCAGCTCAGGAATTAGCGGGATTACAGATACGCAGTATTTT. This gives the protein CASSSGISGITDTQYF.

This chain uses TRBV18 with TRBJ2-3; maybe TRBD2 (5 bases). V lost 4 bases and J lost 0, with 14 bases in between. The CDR3 runs 16 residues. The germline CDR1 and CDR2 sequences are KGHSH and LQKENI. The CDR3 region is CASSLGPPGSTDTQYF. The CDR3 nucleotides read TGTGCCAGCTCACTCGGACCGCCGGGAAGCACAGATACGCAGTATTTT.

The gene calls are TRBV6-1 and TRBJ1-5, with D perhaps matching TRBD1 (6 bases). Germline CDR1 MNHNS, CDR2 SASEGT. The CDR3 is made up of 14 amino acids. V lost 6 bases and J lost 3, with 12 bases in between. The DNA of the CDR3 is TGTGCCAGCAGGGTACAGGGCTCCAATCAGCCCCAGCATTTT. Translation gives CASRVQGSNQPQHF.

This sequence joins TRBV5-1 and TRBJ2-5, with TRBD1 as a possible D gene (5 bases). Near its end, the DNA agrees better with TRBJ2-7, so the J call may be wrong. Germline values: CDR1 SGHRS, CDR2 YFSETQ. The CDR3 has 15 amino acids. CDR3 sequence: CASSLGAGYSYEQYF. CDR3 coding DNA: TGCGCCAGCAGCTTGGGGGCAGGGTACTCCTACGAGCAGTACTTC.

The genes are TRBV19 and TRBJ2-6, with D unresolved. There are 15 residues in the CDR3. V lost 6 bases to trimming and J lost 0 bases, with 9 bases between them. The germline gives CDR1 LNHDA, CDR2 SQIVND (reference sequence). Here the CDR3 DNA reads TGTGCCAGTAGGGAACAAGACTCTGGGGCCAACGTCCTGACTTTC. This gives the protein CASREQDSGANVLTF.

This clone showed up just once. This chain connects TRBV25-1 to TRBJ2-5; 8 positions match TRBD2. The DNA end is a closer match to TRBJ2-7, so the J assignment may be wrong. The germline CDR1 and CDR2 sequences are MGHDK and SYGVNS. The CDR3 is 14 residues long. CDR3 protein: CASSGAGGPYEQYF. The CDR3 DNA is TGTGCCAGCAGTGGTGCGGGAGGACCCTACGAGCAGTACTTC.

The chain couples TRBV4-2 to TRBJ1-5; D gene ambiguous. Germline assignment: CDR1 LGHNA and CDR2 YNFKEQ. The ends were cut back, 0 bases at V and 6 bases at J, with 3 bases in the middle. The length of the CDR3 is 12 residues. The CDR3 coding sequence is TGTGCCAGCAGCCAAGAGGCTCAGCCCCAGCATTTT. Translating gives CASSQEAQPQHF.

This rearrangement joins TRBV29-1 to TRBJ2-6, with 8 positions matching TRBD1. Unmatched junction bases numbered 8, after V lost 7 bases and J lost 0 bases. The CDR3 has 16 amino acids. From germline, CDR1 is SQVTM and CDR2 ANQGSEA. DNA of the CDR3: TGCAGCGGCCCGGACAGGGAAGGCTCTGGGGCCAACGTCCTGACTTTC. This codes for CSGPDREGSGANVLTF.

This clone was seen only once. The rearrangement links TRBV5-1 to TRBJ2-2, with D uncertain. V was cut by 0 bases and J by 1 base, with 7 bases left in between. CDR1 SGHRS and CDR2 YFSETQ come from the germline V gene. The CDR3 is made up of 15 amino acids. The CDR3 sequence is CASSLEWGNTGELFF. The CDR3 coding sequence is TGCGCCAGCAGCTTGGAGTGGGGGAACACCGGGGAGCTGTTTTTT.

V usage is TRBV28 and J usage is TRBJ2-7; unclear D gene. The germline V gene has CDR1 MDHEN and CDR2 SYDVKM. The CDR3 loop spans 13 amino acids. The V gene lost 7 bases and the J gene lost 2 bases, with 12 bases spanning the gap. This CDR3 reads CASTTPGTYEQYF. The CDR3 DNA follows: TGTGCCAGCACGACGCCAGGTACCTACGAGCAGTACTTC. Variable domain in full (rest from reference TRBV28 and TRBJ2-7): DVKVTQSSRYLVKRTGEKVFLECVQDMDHENMFWYRQDPGLGLRLIYFSYDVKMKEKGDIPEGYSVSREKKERFSLILESASTNQTSMYLCASTTPGTYEQYFGPGTRLTVT.

The V gene is TRBV28, the J gene TRBJ2-2; D gene unclear. The CDR3 has 15 amino acids. Germline V gene data show CDR1 as MDHEN and CDR2 as SYDVKM. With 4 bases removed from V and 7 bases from J, the gap between germline ends came to 16 bases. CDR3 sequence: CASSSLGPRSGELFF. CDR3 DNA: TGTGCCAGCAGTTCCCTCGGGCCCAGAAGCGGGGAGCTGTTTTTT.

This chain joins TRBV12-1 and TRBJ1-2; no DNA check was done on the table's D call, TRBD1. TRBV12-1 represents a pseudogene. The CDR3 length is 14 residues. CDR3 coding DNA: TGTGCCAGCAGCCCAGGACAGAGTAACTATGGCTACACCTTC. Its translation is CASSPGQSNYGYTF.

This clone was seen once. This sequence joins TRBV11-2 and TRBJ2-3; D is unresolved. The length of the CDR3 is 16 residues. Germline V CDR1 and CDR2: SGHAT, FQNNGV. Trimming cost V 1 base and J 0 bases, with 11 bases left between them. This chain's CDR3 is CASSLASAASTDTQYF. The CDR3 bases are TGTGCCAGCAGCTTAGCGAGCGCCGCTAGCACAGATACGCAGTATTTT.

The V and J genes are TRBV28 and TRBJ1-4; D ambiguous. Trimming took 6 bases from V and 5 from J, leaving 10 bases between them. Germline assignment: CDR1 MDHEN and CDR2 SYDVKM. The CDR3 extends over 13 amino acids. CDR3 DNA: TGTGCCAGCAGCCGGACCCGAAATGAAAAACTGTTTTTT. Translation gives CASSRTRNEKLFF.

The rearrangement uses TRBV28 and TRBJ2-6; D is unresolved. Trimming removed 5 bases from V and 4 bases from J, with 3 bases in between. The CDR3 is made up of 12 amino acids. Per the germline V gene, CDR1 is MDHEN and CDR2 is SYDVKM. The CDR3 sequence is CASSKGANVLTF. CDR3 nucleotides: TGTGCCAGCAGTAAAGGGGCCAACGTCCTGACTTTC.

The chain carries TRBV11-2 and TRBJ2-3; TRBD2 matches 14 bases. Trimming at V came to 1 base and at J to 4 bases, leaving 1 base not matched to a gene. Germline CDR1 is SGHAT and CDR2 is FQNNGV. This CDR3 has 16 residues. The CDR3 loop reads CASSLGLAGGPDTQYF. The CDR3 DNA is TGTGCCAGCAGCTTAGGACTAGCGGGAGGGCCAGATACGCAGTATTTT.

The chain combines TRBV28 with TRBJ2-5; unclear D gene. The tail of the sequence fits TRBJ2-7 better, so the J call may be wrong. CDR3 length: 17 residues. Germline CDR1 is MDHEN and CDR2 is SYDVKM. The CDR3 loop is CASSLRPASTLSYEQYF. The CDR3 DNA reads as TGTGCCAGCAGTTTGCGCCCCGCTAGTACCCTCTCCTACGAGCAGTACTTC.

This clone was seen a few times. This rearrangement joins TRBV4-2 to TRBJ1-2; D is uncertain. Germline CDR1 and CDR2: LGHNA and YNFKEQ. V dropped 0 bases and J dropped 6 bases, with 11 bases sitting between them. This CDR3 has 14 residues. CDR3 residues: CASSQETGADGYTF. The CDR3 coding sequence is TGTGCCAGCAGCCAAGAGACGGGAGCGGATGGCTACACCTTC.

This chain connects TRBV28 to TRBJ2-5; tentative D call: TRBD2 (6 bases). Judging by the DNA end, TRBJ2-7 fits better; the J call may be wrong. Germline V gene data show CDR1 as MDHEN and CDR2 as SYDVKM. This CDR3 has 15 amino acids. CDR3 DNA sequence: TGTGCCAGCACCCACGAGGGAGGAGCTACCTACGAGCAGTACTTC. This translates into CASTHEGGATYEQYF.

The chain employs TRBV25-1 and TRBJ1-2; 7 bases are shared with TRBD1. The germline CDR1 and CDR2 sequences are MGHDK and SYGVNS. Trimming removed 4 bases from V and 0 bases from J; junction bases left unmatched: 5. The CDR3 spans 15 residues. The CDR3 is CASSGSGTANYGYTF. DNA for the CDR3: TGTGCCAGCAGTGGGTCCGGGACAGCTAACTATGGCTACACCTTC.

J is TRBJ2-3 and V is TRBV10-2; D may be TRBD1 (5 bases). The germline V gene encodes CDR1 WSHSY and CDR2 SAAADI. Trimming shortened V by 4 bases and J by 0 bases, and 8 bases separated the two germline ends. This CDR3 contains 14 residues. CDR3 coding DNA: TGCGCCAGCAGTGTAGGACACAGCACAGATACGCAGTATTTT. Protein product: CASSVGHSTDTQYF.

The gene calls are TRBV16 and TRBJ1-1; D perhaps matches TRBD1 (5 bases). Trimming stripped 4 bases from V and 1 base from J, with 10 bases between. Germline V CDR1 and CDR2: KGHSY, FQNENV. The CDR3 is made up of 14 amino acids. The CDR3 coding sequence is TGTGCCAGCAGCCCACTCGGGGGGAACACTGAAGCTTTCTTT. This sequence encodes CASSPLGGNTEAFF. The variable domain in full, completed from reference TRBV16 and TRBJ1-1, reads GEEVAQTPKHLVRGEGQKAKLYCAPIKGHSYVFWYQQVLKNEFKFLISFQNENVFDETGMPKERFSAKCLPNSPCSLEIQATKLEDSAVYFCASSPLGGNTEAFFGQGTRLTVV.

The chain couples TRBV28 to TRBJ1-2; 9 bases fit TRBD1. Germline lookup yields CDR1 MDHEN and CDR2 SYDVKM. The CDR3 has 13 amino acids. V lost 5 bases and J lost 6; bases outside the gene matches: 4. CDR3 DNA sequence: TGTGCCAGCAGTACTACAGGGGGCCATGGCTACACCTTC. As protein: CASSTTGGHGYTF.

This clone was observed once. This sequence joins TRBV7-6 and TRBJ2-7; D is perhaps TRBD1 (5 bases). This CDR3 comprises 14 residues. CDR1 and CDR2 from the germline V gene are SGHVS and FNYEAQ. V dropped 4 bases and J dropped 7 bases, with 17 bases sitting between them. The CDR3 bases are TGTGCCAGCAGCTCCAGGGTGCCCTTGAGGGAGCAGTACTTC. Translated, it gives CASSSRVPLREQYF.

The chain employs TRBV14 and TRBJ2-7; TRBD2 matches at 7 bases. The germline gives CDR1 SGHDN, CDR2 FVKESK. The junction had 4 bases not matched to a gene; V was cut back by 8 bases and J by 0 bases. The CDR3 extends over 13 amino acids. The DNA for the CDR3 is TGTGCCAGCGCCGGGACTATCTCCTACGAGCAGTACTTC. It encodes CASAGTISYEQYF.

The rearrangement uses TRBV6-5 and TRBJ1-3; no definite D call. Germline CDR1 is MNHEY and CDR2 is SVGAGI. This CDR3 region has 16 residues. With 0 bases removed from V and 3 bases from J, the gap between germline ends came to 12 bases. The CDR3 DNA reads TGTGCCAGCAGTTACTCGTTATTTGAGGGTGGAAACACCATATATTTT. This translates into CASSYSLFEGGNTIYF.

CDR3 sequence: CASSTRTGSTDTQYF. Written as DNA, the CDR3 is TGTGCCAGCAGTACTCGGACAGGTAGCACAGATACGCAGTATTTT. The chain couples TRBV28 to TRBJ2-3; 7 bases align to TRBD1. CDR1 and CDR2 from the germline V gene are MDHEN and SYDVKM. V trimming: 5 bases; J trimming: 0 bases; junction bases outside the gene matches: 5. This CDR3 has 15 amino acids.

This CDR3 reads CASSSTGTDYGYTF. CDR3 sequence (DNA): TGTGCCAGCAGTTCAACCGGGACAGACTATGGCTACACCTTC. The V gene is TRBV28, the J gene TRBJ1-2; 7 bases agree with TRBD1. Trimming at V came to 4 bases and at J to 3 bases, leaving 5 bases not matched to a gene. Looked up from germline, CDR1 is MDHEN and CDR2 is SYDVKM. The CDR3 loop spans 14 amino acids.

This clone was counted once. The chain combines TRBV5-1 with TRBJ2-2; no definite D call. Germline V gene sequence: CDR1 SGHRS, CDR2 YFSETQ. V shed 4 bases and J shed 7 bases, with 20 bases lying between them. CDR3 size: 16 residues. CDR3 sequence reads: CASSLTRVRADGELFF. CDR3 DNA: TGCGCCAGCAGCCTCACCCGAGTAAGGGCGGACGGGGAGCTGTTTTTT.

The chain carries TRBV29-1 and TRBJ1-3; D gene unclear. Germline V gene sequence: CDR1 SQVTM, CDR2 ANQGSEA. The CDR3 totals 14 residues. V dropped 6 bases and J dropped 1 base, with 13 bases sitting between them. The chain's CDR3 is CSVSGILSGNTIYF. The CDR3, as DNA: TGCAGCGTATCAGGAATTCTGTCTGGAAACACCATATATTTT.

The chain has TRBV2 and TRBJ1-1; D is unclear. The CDR3 contains 15 residues. Trimming left V 6 bases short and J 1 base short, with 15 bases between. CDR1 is SNHLY, CDR2 FYNNEI, per germline. CDR3 protein: CASSLLLSANTEAFF. As DNA, the CDR3 is TGTGCCAGCAGCCTTTTACTATCGGCGAACACTGAAGCTTTCTTT.